Below are 2 T cell receptor beta chains sequenced from a single sample in a study of blood T cell repertoires in COVID-19. TCRdb's copy holds only in-frame clones and misses some; the assay was immunoSEQ multiplex PCR. The table records approximately 390,000 clones, 90% of them present only once. Sequenced input: peripheral blood. The receptors stem from a man younger than 35 with active or convalescent COVID-19.

The chain employs TRBV13 and TRBJ2-1; unclear D gene. Germline CDR1 reads PRHDT; CDR2 reads FYEKMQ (reference sequence). The CDR3 has 15 residues. The V gene lost 3 bases and the J gene lost 0 bases, with 9 bases spanning the gap. The CDR3 DNA sequence: TGTGCCAGCAGCTTCTCCGGTAGCTCCTACAATGAGCAGTTCTTC. Protein sequence: CASSFSGSSYNEQFF.

The gene calls are TRBV19 and TRBJ2-7; 9 bases align to TRBD2. Trimming cost V 3 bases and J 2 bases; bases outside gene matches: 5. The CDR3 covers 15 residues. The germline gives CDR1 LNHDA, CDR2 SQIVND (reference sequence). Here the CDR3 DNA reads TGTGCCAGTAGTATCTATTTAGCGGGGGCCTACGAGCAGTACTTC. This sequence encodes CASSIYLAGAYEQYF.